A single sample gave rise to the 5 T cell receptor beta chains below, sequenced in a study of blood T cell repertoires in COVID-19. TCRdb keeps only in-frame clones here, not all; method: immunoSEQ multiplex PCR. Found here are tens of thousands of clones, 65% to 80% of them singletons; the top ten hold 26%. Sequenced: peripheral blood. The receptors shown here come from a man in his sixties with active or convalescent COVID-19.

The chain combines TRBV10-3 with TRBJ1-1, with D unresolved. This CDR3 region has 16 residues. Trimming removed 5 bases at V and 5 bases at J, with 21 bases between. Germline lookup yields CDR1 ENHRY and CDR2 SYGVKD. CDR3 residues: CAISTPGPSVGTEAFF. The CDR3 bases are TGTGCCATCAGTACTCCGGGTCCCTCGGTAGGTACTGAAGCTTTCTTT.

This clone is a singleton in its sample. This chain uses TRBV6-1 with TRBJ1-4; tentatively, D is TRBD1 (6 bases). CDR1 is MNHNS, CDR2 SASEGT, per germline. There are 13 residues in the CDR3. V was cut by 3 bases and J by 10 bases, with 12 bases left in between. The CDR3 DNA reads TGTGCCAGCAGTGATGGGAGAGGGGGAAAACTGTTTTTT. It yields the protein CASSDGRGGKLFF.

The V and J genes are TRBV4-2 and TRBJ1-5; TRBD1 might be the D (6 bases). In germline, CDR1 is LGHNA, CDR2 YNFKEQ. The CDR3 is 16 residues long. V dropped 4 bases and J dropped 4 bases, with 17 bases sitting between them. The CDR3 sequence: CASSPTQGQENQPQHF. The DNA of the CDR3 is TGTGCCAGCAGCCCAACCCAGGGACAAGAAAATCAGCCCCAGCATTTT.

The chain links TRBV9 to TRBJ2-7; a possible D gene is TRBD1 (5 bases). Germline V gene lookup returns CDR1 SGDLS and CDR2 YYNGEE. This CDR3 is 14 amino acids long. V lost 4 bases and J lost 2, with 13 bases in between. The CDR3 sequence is CASSPDPDTYEQYF. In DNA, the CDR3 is TGTGCCAGCAGCCCAGACCCGGACACCTACGAGCAGTACTTC.

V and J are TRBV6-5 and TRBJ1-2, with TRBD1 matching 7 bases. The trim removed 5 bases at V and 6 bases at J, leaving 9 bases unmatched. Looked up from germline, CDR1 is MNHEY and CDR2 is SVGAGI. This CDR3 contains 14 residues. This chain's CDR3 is CASSQPGTGDGYTF. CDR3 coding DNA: TGTGCCAGCAGTCAACCAGGTACAGGGGATGGCTACACCTTC.